Listed below are T cell receptor beta chains from one sample, sequenced in a study of blood T cell repertoires in COVID-19. Assay used: immunoSEQ multiplex PCR; TCRdb lists only in-frame clones, some missing. The table shows approximately 290,000 clones, with approximately 83% occurring only once. The sample comprised PBMCs or T cells enriched from blood (not recorded which). The receptors come from a woman in her 30s who had recovered from COVID-19. CDR3s include the opening cysteine and the closing phenylalanine or tryptophan. D genes are given only for firm matches. A clone size is listed for some rows: how often the clone was seen (once, few, many), or a class if it is expanded.

v_gene	len	j_gene	abundance	d_gene	CDR3nt	CDR3aa
TRBV10-1	12	TRBJ1-4	NA	NA	TGCGCCAGCAGTGAGTCGAAAGGGGAACTGTTTTTT	CASSESKGELFF
TRBV29-1	13	TRBJ1-2	NA	TRBD1	TGCAGCGCATACAGGGGGCGCGACTATGGCTACACCTTC	CSAYRGRDYGYTF
TRBV5-1	18	TRBJ2-1	NA	NA	TGCGCCAGCAGCCCACGTGGGTTCCTAGCGAGAGATTACAATGAGCAGTTCTTC	CASSPRGFLARDYNEQFF
TRBV28	14	TRBJ1-2	NA	NA	TGTGCCAGCAGTTTAACAGGCGGTAACTATGGCTACACCTTC	CASSLTGGNYGYTF
TRBV3-1/TRBV3-2	14	TRBJ2-1	NA	TRBD2	TGTGCCAGCAGCCAAGAGGGGGGGAATGATGAGCAGTTCTTC	CASSQEGGNDEQFF
TRBV27	13	TRBJ1-4	NA	NA	TGTGCCAGCAGTTACGGGACTTATGAAAAACTGTTTTTT	CASSYGTYEKLFF
TRBV6-1	15	TRBJ2-2	NA	NA	TGTGCCAGCAGTGAACAGGGGAAATTGGCCGGGGAGCTGTTTTTT	CASSEQGKLAGELFF
TRBV13	19	TRBJ2-7	NA	NA	TGTGCCAGCAGCAACGCTAGCAGGGGTCCCGGGGCCCACTCCTACGAGCAGTACTTC	CASSNASRGPGAHSYEQYF
TRBV29-1	16	TRBJ1-5	few	NA	TGCAGCGTCGGCCCGCAGGGCAATGCTCTTAGTCAGCCCCAGCATTTT	CSVGPQGNALSQPQHF
TRBV7-2	17	TRBJ2-3	NA	TRBD2	TGTGCCAGCAGCCCGACTCAGCGGGGGGCCCACACAGATACGCAGTATTTT	CASSPTQRGAHTDTQYF
TRBV28	14	TRBJ2-7	NA	TRBD1	TGTGCCAGCAGTTTAATTGGACAGGTCTACGAGCAGTACTTC	CASSLIGQVYEQYF
TRBV5-1	15	TRBJ2-7	NA	NA	TGCGCCAGCAGCTTGGTTGGTCTGAGCTCCTACGAGCAGTACTTC	CASSLVGLSSYEQYF
TRBV5-4	14	TRBJ1-2	NA	TRBD1	TGTGCCAGCACCCCTGACAGGGGGCACTATGGCTACACCTTC	CASTPDRGHYGYTF
TRBV6-5	12	TRBJ1-6	NA	NA	TGTGCCAGCAGACTGCAGGGTGCACCCCTCCACTTT	CASRLQGAPLHF
TRBV5-1	15	TRBJ1-2	NA	NA	TGCGCCAGCAGTCGATCGGGGGAGGAGTACTATGGCTACACCTTC	CASSRSGEEYYGYTF
TRBV2	15	TRBJ2-4	NA	TRBD2	TGTGCCAGCAGTCTGACTAGCGGGATGAGGGACATTCAGTACTTC	CASSLTSGMRDIQYF
TRBV7-9	13	TRBJ1-2	NA	NA	TGTGCCAGCAGCTTAGCCCCAAACTATGGCTACACCTTC	CASSLAPNYGYTF
TRBV5-5	14	TRBJ1-2	NA	NA	TGTGCCAGCAGCCTAACTCAGGGTCAAGGTGGCTACACCTTC	CASSLTQGQGGYTF
TRBV14	15	TRBJ1-2	NA	TRBD1	TGTGCCAGCAGCAACCGTTGGACAGGGAGCTATGGCTACACCTTC	CASSNRWTGSYGYTF
TRBV5-1	15	TRBJ2-7	NA	NA	TGCGCCAGCAGCTTGGTATTGAGGGAAGGAAACGAGCAGTACTTC	CASSLVLREGNEQYF
TRBV13	14	TRBJ1-2	NA	NA	TGTGCCAGCAGCCCAGGGGCTTCAGGATATGGCTACACCTTC	CASSPGASGYGYTF
TRBV4-2	17	TRBJ1-4	NA	TRBD1	TGTGCCAGCAGCCAAGCGTCAAGGGGGCGGTTTGCTGAAAAACTGTTTTTT	CASSQASRGRFAEKLFF
TRBV24-1	13	TRBJ2-7	NA	NA	TGTGCCACCAGTGCAGGTTACTCCTACGAGCAGTACTTC	CATSAGYSYEQYF
TRBV6-5	15	TRBJ2-3	NA	TRBD2	TGTGCCAGCAGTTACAGCGGCGGGAGTTCCGATACGCAGTATTTT	CASSYSGGSSDTQYF
TRBV27	15	TRBJ2-2	NA	NA	TGTGCCAGCAGTTTATCGTACAGGTTATCCGGGGAGCTGTTTTTT	CASSLSYRLSGELFF
TRBV9	13	TRBJ2-3	NA	NA	TGTGCCAGCAGCGCCGTAGGCACAGATACGCAGTATTTT	CASSAVGTDTQYF
TRBV15	13	TRBJ2-1	NA	NA	TGTGCCACCAGCTCGGGGTTCAACGCTGGGCAGTTCTTC	CATSSGFNAGQFF
TRBV6-1	15	TRBJ2-3	few	NA	TGTGCCAGCAGTGACGGCCAGGGCCACACAGATACGCAGTATTTT	CASSDGQGHTDTQYF
TRBV5-1	15	TRBJ1-1	once	TRBD1	TGCGCCAGCAGCTTGGGGGACAGGGGATACACTGAAGCTTTCTTT	CASSLGDRGYTEAFF
TRBV23-1	13	TRBJ2-2	NA	NA	TGCGCCAGCAGTCCCAGGAACACCGGGGAGCTGTTTTTT	CASSPRNTGELFF
TRBV19	15	TRBJ2-7	NA	NA	TGTGCCAGTAGTATAGGAGGGTTCACCTCCTACGAGCAGTACTTC	CASSIGGFTSYEQYF
TRBV6-6	14	TRBJ2-7	NA	NA	TGTGCCAGTGGAAAGGGGCAGGGAAACTACGAGCAGTACTTC	CASGKGQGNYEQYF
TRBV10-2	14	TRBJ1-1	NA	TRBD1	TGCGCCAGCAGCTGGACAGGGGGTGACACTGAAGCTTTCTTT	CASSWTGGDTEAFF
TRBV27	15	TRBJ1-5	NA	NA	TGTGCCAGCAGTTTAAAAGGGAGGGGCAATCAGCCCCAGCATTTT	CASSLKGRGNQPQHF
TRBV7-2	15	TRBJ1-5	NA	NA	TGTGCCAGCAGCAGAACGGACAGTATGGATCAGCCCCAGCATTTT	CASSRTDSMDQPQHF
TRBV14	14	TRBJ2-5	few	NA	TGTGCCAGCAGCCTGAGGCAGGGGCAGGAGACCCAGTACTTC	CASSLRQGQETQYF
TRBV6-4	14	TRBJ2-1	NA	TRBD2	TGTGCCAGCAGTGACTCCGGGAGGGGCAATGAGCAGTTCTTC	CASSDSGRGNEQFF
TRBV28	16	TRBJ2-2	once	TRBD1	TGTGCCAGCAGTTCCCCAATTCACAGGGGCGCCGGGGAGCTGTTTTTT	CASSSPIHRGAGELFF
TRBV28	15	TRBJ2-3	NA	TRBD2	TGTGCCAGCAGTTTGACTAGCGCCGCGGGGGATACGCAGTATTTT	CASSLTSAAGDTQYF
TRBV24-1	15	TRBJ1-2	NA	NA	TGTGCCACCAGTGATTCCAGGGCATCTAACTATGGCTACACCTTC	CATSDSRASNYGYTF
TRBV10-3	14	TRBJ1-1	NA	TRBD1	TGTGCCATCAGTAGACAGGGGGCGGACACTGAAGCTTTCTTT	CAISRQGADTEAFF
TRBV9	13	TRBJ2-7	NA	NA	TGTGCCAGCAGCGTAGGGGACATGGGCGAGCAGTACTTC	CASSVGDMGEQYF
TRBV25-1	16	TRBJ1-4	NA	NA	TGTGCCAGCAGTGAATGGGGCATCAAAGGTCGTGAAAAACTGTTTTTT	CASSEWGIKGREKLFF
TRBV28	14	TRBJ2-2	NA	NA	TGTGCCAGCAGTTTATCGGGGGGCATCGGGGAGCTGTTTTTT	CASSLSGGIGELFF
TRBV19	15	TRBJ2-2	NA	TRBD2	TGTGCCAGTAGAGATAGCGGGACCCTCACCGGGGAGCTGTTTTTT	CASRDSGTLTGELFF
TRBV10-3	17	TRBJ2-7	NA	NA	TGTGCCATCAGTGAGTCGAGTATCAGCAGGTCCTCCTACGAGCAGTACTTC	CAISESSISRSSYEQYF
TRBV29-1	13	TRBJ2-5	NA	NA	TGCAGCGTTGCTCACGGGTGGGGCGAGACCCAGTACTTC	CSVAHGWGETQYF
TRBV10-2	15	TRBJ1-2	NA	NA	TGCGCCAGCAGCTGGGGGCCGTCCGACACCTATGGCTACACCTTC	CASSWGPSDTYGYTF
TRBV6-5	15	TRBJ1-2	NA	TRBD1	TGTGCCAGCATCATTGGGGACAGGCGTTCCTATGGCTACACCTTC	CASIIGDRRSYGYTF
TRBV27	13	TRBJ1-2	NA	NA	TGTGCCAGCAGTTTAAACAGGGCAGAGGGCTACACCTTC	CASSLNRAEGYTF
TRBV28	15	TRBJ2-7	NA	TRBD1	TGTGCCAGCAGTTCCTTCTTAAGGGACAGCTACGAGCAGTACTTC	CASSSFLRDSYEQYF
TRBV5-6	18	TRBJ2-3	NA	TRBD2	TGTGCCAGCAGCTACGGGACTAGCGGGAGCGGTGGCACAGATACGCAGTATTTT	CASSYGTSGSGGTDTQYF
TRBV12-3/TRBV12-4	13	TRBJ2-7	once	TRBD1	TGTGCCAGCAGTTTTGGGACAGCCTACGAGCAGTACTTC	CASSFGTAYEQYF
TRBV5-4	18	TRBJ1-6	NA	NA	TGTGCCAGCAGCTTGGCGGGGAGGGGGTCTCCGTATAATTCACCCCTCCACTTT	CASSLAGRGSPYNSPLHF
TRBV7-9	13	TRBJ2-1	NA	NA	TGTGCCAGCACCCTTTCGGCTAGCGATGAGCAGTTCTTC	CASTLSASDEQFF
TRBV4-2	17	TRBJ2-1	NA	TRBD2	TGTGCCAGCAGCCCCCAGGGGGTAGCGGGGGGGCCCTATGAGCAGTTCTTC	CASSPQGVAGGPYEQFF
TRBV6-5	14	TRBJ1-2	NA	NA	TGTGCCAGCCATGGACAGCCAGCTAACTATGGCTACACCTTC	CASHGQPANYGYTF
TRBV27	14	TRBJ1-5	NA	TRBD1	TGTGCCAGCAGTTTTAACAGGGGGCATCAGCCCCAGCATTTT	CASSFNRGHQPQHF
TRBV18	16	TRBJ2-2	NA	TRBD2	TGTGCCAGCTCACCAGTGCAGCGGGGAAACACCGGGGAGCTGTTTTTT	CASSPVQRGNTGELFF